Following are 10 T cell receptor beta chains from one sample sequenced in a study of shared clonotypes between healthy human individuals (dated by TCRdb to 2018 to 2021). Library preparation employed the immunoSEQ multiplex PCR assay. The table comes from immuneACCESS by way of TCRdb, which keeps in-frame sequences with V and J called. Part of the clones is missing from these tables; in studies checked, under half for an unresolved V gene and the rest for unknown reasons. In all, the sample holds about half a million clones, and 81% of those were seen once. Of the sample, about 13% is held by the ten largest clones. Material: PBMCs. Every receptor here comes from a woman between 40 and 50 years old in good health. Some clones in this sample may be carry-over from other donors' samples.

As DNA, the CDR3 is TGTGCCAGCAGCTTCAGACAGGGATTGAGGAGCACAGATACGCAGTATTTT. The encoded protein is CASSFRQGLRSTDTQYF. V is TRBV7-8 and J is TRBJ2-3, with 7 bases aligning to TRBD1. Germline CDR1 and CDR2: SGHVS and FQNEAQ. V dropped 3 bases and J dropped 0; count of bases not matched to a gene: 9. CDR3 length: 17 residues.

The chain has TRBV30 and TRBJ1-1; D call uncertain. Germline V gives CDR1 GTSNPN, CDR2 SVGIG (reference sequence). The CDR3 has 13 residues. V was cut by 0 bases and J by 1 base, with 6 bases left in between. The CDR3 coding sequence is TGTGCCTGGAGTGTAAACAGGAACACTGAAGCTTTCTTT. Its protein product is CAWSVNRNTEAFF.

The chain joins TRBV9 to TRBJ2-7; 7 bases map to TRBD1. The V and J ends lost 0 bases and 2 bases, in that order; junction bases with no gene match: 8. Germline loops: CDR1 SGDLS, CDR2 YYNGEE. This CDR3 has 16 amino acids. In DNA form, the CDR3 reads TGTGCCAGCAGCGTAGTGAGACAGGGAGATCCCTACGAGCAGTACTTC. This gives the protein CASSVVRQGDPYEQYF.

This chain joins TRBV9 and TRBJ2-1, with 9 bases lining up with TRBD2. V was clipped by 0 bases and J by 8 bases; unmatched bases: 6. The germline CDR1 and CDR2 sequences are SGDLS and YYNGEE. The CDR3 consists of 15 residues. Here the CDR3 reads CASSVEGGTSHEQFF. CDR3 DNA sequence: TGTGCCAGCAGCGTAGAAGGGGGGACTAGCCATGAGCAGTTCTTC.

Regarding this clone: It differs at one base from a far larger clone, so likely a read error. The CDR3 bases are TGCAGCATTGTGGGGGGAGGGTTCTCCAATGAGCAGTTCTTC. This sequence encodes CSIVGGGFSNEQFF. The chain combines TRBV29-1 with TRBJ2-1; 7 bases agree with TRBD2. Per the germline V gene, CDR1 is SQVTM and CDR2 is ANQGSEA. The CDR3 sequence is 14 residues long. The ends lost 8 bases at V and 6 bases at J; junction bases unmatched: 13.

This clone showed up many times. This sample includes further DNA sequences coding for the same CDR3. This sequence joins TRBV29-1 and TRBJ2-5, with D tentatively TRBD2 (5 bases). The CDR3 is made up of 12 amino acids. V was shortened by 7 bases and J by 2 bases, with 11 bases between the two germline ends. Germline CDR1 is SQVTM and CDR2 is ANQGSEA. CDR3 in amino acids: CSAGVGQETQYF. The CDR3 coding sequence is TGCAGCGCCGGGGTAGGGCAAGAGACCCAGTACTTC.

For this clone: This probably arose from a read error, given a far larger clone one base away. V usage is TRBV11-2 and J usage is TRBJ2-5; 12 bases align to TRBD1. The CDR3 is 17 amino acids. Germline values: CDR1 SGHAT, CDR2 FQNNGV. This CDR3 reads CDSSYSGTGGIGETQYF. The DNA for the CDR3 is TGTGACAGCAGCTATAGCGGGACAGGGGGCATCGGAGAGACCCAGTACTTC. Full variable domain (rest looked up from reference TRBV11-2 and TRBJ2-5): EAGVAQSPRYKIIEKRQSVAFWCNPISGHATLYWYQQILGQGPKLLIQFQNNGVVDDSQLPKDRFSAERLKGVDSTLKIQPAKLEDSAVYLCDSSYSGTGGIGETQYFGPGTRLLVL.

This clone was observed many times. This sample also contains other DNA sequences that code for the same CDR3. The CDR3 here is CAISGGPQETQYF. CDR3 sequence (DNA): TGTGCCATCAGCGGAGGTCCACAAGAGACCCAGTACTTC. The V and J genes are TRBV10-3 and TRBJ2-5; possible D gene TRBD2, 5 bases. The V end lost 6 bases, the J end lost 2 bases, and 10 bases lay between the germline ends. Germline V gene data show CDR1 as ENHRY and CDR2 as SYGVKD. This CDR3 comprises 13 residues.

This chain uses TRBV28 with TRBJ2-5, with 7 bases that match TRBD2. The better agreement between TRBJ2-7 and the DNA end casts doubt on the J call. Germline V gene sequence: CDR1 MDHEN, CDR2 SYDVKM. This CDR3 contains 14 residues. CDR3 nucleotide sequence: TGTGCCAGCACCCCTAGCGGAGCTCCTTACGAGCAGTACTTC. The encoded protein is CASTPSGAPYEQYF.

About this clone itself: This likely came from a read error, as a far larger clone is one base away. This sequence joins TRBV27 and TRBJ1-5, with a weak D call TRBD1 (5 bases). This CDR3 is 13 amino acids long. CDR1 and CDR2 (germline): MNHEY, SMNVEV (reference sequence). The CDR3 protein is CARSFWGGQPQHF. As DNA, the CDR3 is TGTGCCAGAAGTTTTTGGGGGGGACAGCCCCAGCATTTT.